Listed below are T cell receptor beta chains from one sample, sequenced in a study of CD8+ T cells in alopecia areata. The method was immunoSEQ multiplex PCR; TCRdb's version includes in-frame clones alone and lacks a portion of them. The sample has about 220,000 clones, around three fifths seen once; the top ten hold 1.6%. The sequenced sample was CD4+ T cells sorted from blood, obtained at week 4, from a patient treated with tofacitinib. The receptors come from a human donor with alopecia areata. Both conserved end residues are part of each CDR3. Each record gives: J gene, clone size, D gene, V gene, CDR3 protein, CDR3 DNA. D genes are given only for firm matches. The size entry is marked missing in some rows and otherwise reads once, few, many or a size class.

j_gene: TRBJ1-6
abundance: -
d_gene: TRBD1
v_gene: TRBV2
CDR3aa: CASRLTGVLSPLHF
CDR3nt: TGTGCCAGCAGGTTAACAGGGGTACTGTCACCCCTCCACTTT

j_gene: TRBJ2-4
abundance: -
d_gene: -
v_gene: TRBV5-6
CDR3aa: CASSLSRGARDIQYF
CDR3nt: TGTGCCAGCAGCTTGTCTCGGGGGGCGAGAGACATTCAGTACTTC

j_gene: TRBJ2-6
abundance: -
d_gene: -
v_gene: TRBV2
CDR3aa: CASASVASGANVLTF
CDR3nt: TGTGCCAGCGCCTCGGTGGCCTCTGGGGCCAACGTCCTGACTTTC

j_gene: TRBJ2-7
abundance: -
d_gene: TRBD2
v_gene: TRBV7-9
CDR3aa: CASSLARDYSYEQYF
CDR3nt: TGTGCCAGCAGCTTAGCGCGGGACTACTCCTACGAGCAGTACTTC

j_gene: TRBJ2-6
abundance: -
d_gene: -
v_gene: TRBV25-1
CDR3aa: CASSLTGANVLTF
CDR3nt: TGTGCCAGCAGCCTGACCGGGGCCAACGTCCTGACTTTC

j_gene: TRBJ2-7
abundance: few
d_gene: TRBD1
v_gene: TRBV7-2
CDR3aa: CASSPGGHTGQGSYEQYF
CDR3nt: TGTGCCAGCAGCCCCGGGGGTCACACAGGACAGGGGTCCTACGAGCAGTACTTC

j_gene: TRBJ1-2
abundance: -
d_gene: TRBD1
v_gene: TRBV30
CDR3aa: CAWSGPGGTGKWNGYTF
CDR3nt: TGTGCCTGGAGTGGACCGGGCGGGACAGGGAAGTGGAATGGCTACACCTTC

j_gene: TRBJ2-6
abundance: few
d_gene: -
v_gene: TRBV30
CDR3aa: CACSWGTSGANVLTF
CDR3nt: TGTGCCTGTAGCTGGGGAACCTCTGGGGCCAACGTCCTGACTTTC

j_gene: TRBJ2-5
abundance: -
d_gene: -
v_gene: TRBV2
CDR3aa: CASSDTRGETQYF
CDR3nt: TGTGCCAGCAGTGATACCAGGGGAGAGACCCAGTACTTC

j_gene: TRBJ2-2
abundance: -
d_gene: -
v_gene: TRBV5-1
CDR3aa: CASTGTGNTGELFF
CDR3nt: TGCGCCAGTACCGGGACGGGGAACACCGGGGAGCTGTTTTTT

j_gene: TRBJ1-1
abundance: -
d_gene: TRBD1
v_gene: TRBV30
CDR3aa: CAWSGPGHRGRPEAFF
CDR3nt: TGTGCCTGGAGTGGACCCGGGCACAGGGGGCGACCTGAAGCTTTCTTT

j_gene: TRBJ2-1
abundance: -
d_gene: -
v_gene: TRBV27
CDR3aa: CASKDQGSYNEQFF
CDR3nt: TGTGCCAGCAAAGATCAGGGGTCCTACAATGAGCAGTTCTTC

j_gene: TRBJ2-7
abundance: once
d_gene: -
v_gene: TRBV5-6
CDR3aa: CASSLNYEQYF
CDR3nt: TGTGCCAGCAGCCTGAACTACGAGCAGTACTTC